This passage covers 8 T cell receptor beta chains from one sample sequenced in a study of cytomegalovirus exposure and HLA in healthy donors. Researchers ran the PCR with 60 Vbeta and 13 Jbeta primers. The assay was immunoSEQ multiplex PCR, and TCRdb's table has in-frame clones only and misses some. The sample yields around 230,000 clones, about three quarters seen once. Input material: PBMCs. The receptor set was obtained from a boy younger than 18 in good health and CMV-seronegative.

The rearrangement uses TRBV18 and TRBJ2-5; D is possibly TRBD1 (7 bases). This CDR3 spans 14 amino acids. Germline lookup yields CDR1 KGHSH and CDR2 LQKENI. V was cut by 3 bases and J by 5 bases, with 13 bases left in between. CDR3 in amino acids: CASSPQGGLETQYF. The CDR3, as DNA: TGTGCCAGCTCACCGCAGGGGGGTCTTGAGACCCAGTACTTC. The full variable domain, its missing parts supplied by reference TRBV18 and TRBJ2-5, is NAGVMQNPRHLVRRRGQEARLRCSPMKGHSHVYWYRQLPEEGLKFMVYLQKENIIDESGMPKERFSAEFPKEGPSILRIQQVVRGDSAAYFCASSPQGGLETQYFGPGTRLLVL.

CDR3 nucleotides: TGTGCCAGCAGTGAAATTGAACGAGCGGGGAAGGATGGCTACACCTTC. This translates into CASSEIERAGKDGYTF. V and J are TRBV6-1 and TRBJ1-2; D gene uncertain. CDR3 length: 16 residues. V dropped 2 bases and J dropped 6 bases, with 19 bases sitting between them. Germline assignment: CDR1 MNHNS and CDR2 SASEGT.

The table lists this clone with a count of one. The J gene is TRBJ2-2, the V gene TRBV27; no firm D call. Germline V gives CDR1 MNHEY, CDR2 SMNVEV (reference sequence). V was shortened by 4 bases and J by 0 bases, with 6 bases between the two germline ends. This CDR3 is built from 14 residues. This chain's CDR3 is CASSYSTNTGELFF. For the CDR3, the DNA is TGTGCCAGCAGTTACAGCACGAACACCGGGGAGCTGTTTTTT.

This chain uses TRBV10-1 with TRBJ2-3; D possibly corresponds to TRBD2 (5 bases). The CDR3 spans 16 residues. The V end lost 0 bases, the J end lost 0 bases, and 10 bases lay between the germline ends. In germline, CDR1 is WNHNN, CDR2 SYGVQD (reference sequence). The CDR3 DNA follows: TGCGCCAGCAGTGAGTCCCTGGGAGCTAGCACAGATACGCAGTATTTT. This sequence encodes CASSESLGASTDTQYF.

The chain couples TRBV6-4 to TRBJ2-1; 12 positions match TRBD2. The CDR3 totals 15 residues. J was trimmed by 6 bases and V by 4 bases; bases with no gene match: 4. Germline V gives CDR1 MRHNA, CDR2 SNTAGT. The CDR3 protein is CASSVETSGSNEQFF. The CDR3, as DNA: TGTGCCAGCAGTGTTGAGACTAGCGGGAGCAATGAGCAGTTCTTC.

Remarks on this clone: The same CDR3 arises from other DNA sequences in this sample as well. V is TRBV19 and J is TRBJ1-5; D is possibly TRBD1 (6 bases). Trimming shortened V by 2 bases and J by 0 bases, and 8 bases separated the two germline ends. The CDR3 totals 15 residues. Germline CDR1 and CDR2: LNHDA and SQIVND (reference sequence). CDR3 nucleotides: TGTGCCAGTAGTATACGGGGGGCTAGCAATCAGCCCCAGCATTTT. This sequence encodes CASSIRGASNQPQHF.

The V and J genes are TRBV30 and TRBJ2-7; maybe TRBD2 (5 bases). The CDR3 is made up of 15 amino acids. Deletions cut 0 bases from V and 8 bases from J, with 20 bases between. Germline CDR1 reads GTSNPN; CDR2 reads SVGIG (reference sequence). CDR3 sequence: CAWSVSTRIPTKQYF. CDR3 in DNA: TGTGCCTGGAGTGTATCTACTAGGATCCCTACCAAGCAGTACTTC.

The genes are TRBV5-1 and TRBJ1-2; perhaps TRBD1 as D (6 bases). CDR1 and CDR2 from the germline V gene are SGHRS and YFSETQ. V lost 5 bases and J 4 bases, leaving 12 bases between the germline ends. This CDR3 is built from 13 residues. CDR3 bases: TGCGCCAGCAGGGGGGAGACAGGCTATGGCTACACCTTC. Translation gives CASRGETGYGYTF.